A selection of T cell receptor beta chains follows, all from one sample in a study of T cells in Graves' hyperthyroidism and ophthalmopathy. TCRdb re-called the multiplex PCR reads with MiXCR, one entry per CDR3 protein. The sample contains fewer than 900,000 distinct CDR3 sequences, about 17% of which appear only once. The sequencing sample was made of blood. The receptors here all came from a man aged 18 to 30 with Graves' hyperthyroidism. Both conserved end residues are part of each CDR3. A D gene is named only where the DNA matches it firmly. Only some rows state a clone size, as once, few, many or a class for expanded clones.

>many|TRBV28|TRBJ2-4|TRBD1
TGTGCCAGCAGTCCTCTATTAAGGGGGCAGGGAAACATTCAGTACTTC
CASSPLLRGQGNIQYF
>.|TRBV3-1|TRBJ2-1|.
TGTGCCAGCAGCCGTAACCTCAGCTCCTACAATGAGCAGTTCTTC
CASSRNLSSYNEQFF
>many|TRBV7-2|TRBJ2-5|.
TGTGCCAGCAGCTTATCACCGGGATTAGCGGCGCTGAGCGGGACCCAGTACTTC
CASSLSPGLAALSGTQYF
>many|TRBV11-2|TRBJ1-6|.
TGTGCCAGCAGCCAGCAGGGAAACCCCCTCCACTTT
CASSQQGNPLHF
>many|TRBV12-3/TRBV12-4|TRBJ2-5|.
TGTGCCAGCAGTGGGCTAGAAGAGACCCAGTACTTC
CASSGLEETQYF
>many|TRBV7-3|TRBJ2-7|.
TGTGCCAGCAGCTTCGGCGGCCCCTCCTACGAGCAGTACTTC
CASSFGGPSYEQYF
>many|TRBV20-1|TRBJ2-7|TRBD1
TGCAGTGCCCCCGCCCGGACAGGGCCCTACGAGCAGTACTTC
CSAPARTGPYEQYF
>few|TRBV7-9|TRBJ1-1|.
TGTGCCGCACTTGCGGGGAGCACTGAAGCTTTCTTT
CAALAGSTEAFF
>.|TRBV9|TRBJ2-7|TRBD2
TGTGCCAGCAGCCCCTCCGGTTTGGGTGCGGGAGGGACCTACGAGCAGTACTTC
CASSPSGLGAGGTYEQYF
>many|TRBV28|TRBJ2-2|.
TGTGCCAGCAGATCCAGAGTTTGGGCGAACACCGGGGAGCTGTTTTTT
CASRSRVWANTGELFF
>many|TRBV28|TRBJ2-7|.
TGTGCCAGCAGTTTGATTAGCGCGGTCTCCTACGAGCAGTACTTC
CASSLISAVSYEQYF
>.|TRBV5-1|TRBJ2-7|TRBD1
TGCGCCAGCAGCTTGGGTGACAGGGCACACGAGCAGTACTTC
CASSLGDRAHEQYF
>.|TRBV6-2/TRBV6-3|TRBJ2-7|.
TGTGCCAGCAGTTGGGGGCATACCTCCTACGAGCAGTACTTC
CASSWGHTSYEQYF
>.|TRBV5-4|TRBJ2-3|.
TGTGCCAGCAGCGGTGAGAAGGGACCTCATGGGGATACGCAGTATTTT
CASSGEKGPHGDTQYF
>many|TRBV12-3/TRBV12-4|TRBJ1-5|.
TGTGCCAGCAGCCTGGGAGTTGCTCAGCCCCAGCATTTT
CASSLGVAQPQHF
>few|TRBV4-3|TRBJ2-3|.
TGCGCCAGCAGCCAAGATAACCCGGGAGTTGGTGATACGCAGTATTTT
CASSQDNPGVGDTQYF
>.|TRBV5-6|TRBJ2-1|.
TGTGCCAGCAGCGACTTATCTGGTGAGCAGTTCTTC
CASSDLSGEQFF
>many|TRBV3-1|TRBJ2-3|.
TGTGCCAGCAGCCACAGACATCGGACAGATACGCAGTATTTT
CASSHRHRTDTQYF
>few|TRBV11-2|TRBJ2-1|.
TGTGCCAGCAGCTTAGAGGTTAGATACAATGAGCAGTTCTTC
CASSLEVRYNEQFF
>many|TRBV2|TRBJ2-1|.
TGTGCCAGCGCCTCATGGGCCGATAATGAGCAGTTCTTC
CASASWADNEQFF
>many|TRBV6-5|TRBJ2-1|.
TGTGCCAGCAGTTACCCGCTAGCGAGAGAGCAGTTCTTC
CASSYPLAREQFF
>few|TRBV20-1|TRBJ1-6|.
TGCAGTGCTAGAGCACCGGGTCTGTCGAATTCACCCCTCCACTTT
CSARAPGLSNSPLHF
>.|TRBV30|TRBJ2-5|.
TGTGCCTGGAGTGTGGGGGCAGCTCAAGAGGCCCAGTACTTC
CAWSVGAAQEAQYF
>once|TRBV14|TRBJ2-5|.
TGTGCCAGCAGCCAAGAGGGGGTCAGGGCCGTGTTATACTTC
CASSQEGVRAVLYF
>few|TRBV20-1|TRBJ2-7|.
TGCAGTGGGGGCAGGGGCCCGGACTACGAGCAGTACTTC
CSGGRGPDYEQYF
>.|TRBV18|TRBJ2-2|TRBD2
TGTGCCAGCTCCCTACGTCTAGCGGGACGAGGCACCGGGGAGCTGTTTTTT
CASSLRLAGRGTGELFF
>many|TRBV18|TRBJ1-5|.
TGTGCCAGCTCACCACTAGAGAATGAGGAGCCCCAGCATTTT
CASSPLENEEPQHF
>many|TRBV20-1|TRBJ1-1|.
TGCAGTGCTAGTGGGCAGAGCACTGAAGCTTTCTTT
CSASGQSTEAFF
>.|TRBV19|TRBJ2-1|TRBD1
TGTGCCAGTAGTATTGGACAGGGGGCCTACAATGAGCAGTTCTTC
CASSIGQGAYNEQFF
>many|TRBV6-2/TRBV6-3|TRBJ1-1|.
TGTGCCAGCAGTTATCAACCGAACACTGAAGCTTTCTTT
CASSYQPNTEAFF
>many|TRBV30|TRBJ1-1|.
TGTGCCTGGAGTCTAGCATTGAGCACTGAAGCTTTCTTT
CAWSLALSTEAFF
>.|TRBV6-2/TRBV6-3|TRBJ1-2|.
TGTGCCAGCAGTTACCAACGGGAGGGAGGATTCACCTTC
CASSYQREGGFTF
>few|TRBV7-8|TRBJ2-5|.
TGTGCCAGCACCCTCAATGGACAGCAAGAGACCCAGTACTTC
CASTLNGQQETQYF
>many|TRBV2|TRBJ2-1|.
TGTGCCAGCTCAGGCGGTGAGCAGTTCTTC
CASSGGEQFF
>few|TRBV12-5|TRBJ2-7|.
TGTGCTAGTGGTTTATTGGGCCTGACCTACGAGCAGTACTTC
CASGLLGLTYEQYF
>many|TRBV27|TRBJ1-1|.
TGTGCCAGCAGTTTGAGGGAGAAAGCTTTCTTT
CASSLREKAFF
>few|TRBV6-1|TRBJ1-6|.
TGTGCCAGCAGTGAAGGTCGGGTGATTTATAATTCACCCCTCCACTTT
CASSEGRVIYNSPLHF
>many|TRBV24-1|TRBJ2-3|.
TGTGCCACCAGTGGTGACCGGGTCATTGGCACAGATACGCAGTATTTT
CATSGDRVIGTDTQYF
>.|TRBV28|TRBJ2-7|TRBD2
TGTGCCAGCAGTATACTAGCGGGAGAACGCTACGAGCAGTACTTC
CASSILAGERYEQYF